This T cell receptor beta chain was retrieved from a study of CD8 T cells in ankylosing spondylitis. Study-wide results and caveats: Peripheral blood samples showed relatively rare disease-linked clones, and these clones were CD8+. Matched ankylosing spondylitis synovial fluid reportedly contained a significantly enriched population of disease-linked clones.

This CDR3 spans 13 amino acids. Trimming removed 4 bases at V and 5 bases at J, with 13 bases between. The germline gives CDR1 SGDLS, CDR2 YYNGEE. Construction of TCR beta libraries was performed using quantitative 5'-RACE with molecular barcodes. In TCRdb, the 5' RACE reads were re-called with MiXCR into one record per CDR3 protein. The sample yields about 240,000 distinct CDR3 sequences, around 7.8% seen once. This clonotype was recorded at least ten times. Its antigen is unidentified. The J gene is TRBJ2-7, the V gene TRBV9; D perhaps matches TRBD1 (5 bases). The clonotype originates from a male donor with ankylosing spondylitis or in good health (not recorded which). Sequences were obtained from blood, either unsorted or a sorted T cell fraction (not recorded which). The CDR3: CASSRGNGDEQYF. CDR3 DNA: TGTGCCAGCAGCAGGGGTAACGGTGACGAGCAGTACTTC.